The next 12 T cell receptor beta chains were all read from a single sample in a study of vaccination effects on CD4 cells after COVID-19 (dated by TCRdb to between 2021 and 2022). After around ten days of culture, CD4+ T cells were isolated with the EasySep CD4+ T cell isolation kit. Libraries were made using the immunoSEQ multiplex PCR assay. This immuneACCESS table, as held by TCRdb, lists in-frame sequences with V and J called but not all clones. Of the missing ones, under half trace to an unresolved V gene in checked studies; the others have no known cause. The sample profile shows 20,000 to 25,000 clones; around 69% of them were found once. The top ten clonotypes cover roughly 9.6% of the sample. No antigen has been identified for these receptors. Sequencing was performed on CD4+ T cells from PBMCs cultured without peptide, taken before COVID-19 vaccination. Receptor source: a human donor who received a COVID-19 vaccine.

This chain connects TRBV6-2 or TRBV6-3 to TRBJ2-5; D possibly corresponds to TRBD1 (6 bases). The V end was cut by 6 bases, the J end by 2 bases, with 13 bases between. CDR3 size: 14 residues. Germline CDR1 is MNHEY and CDR2 is SVGEGT. The CDR3 DNA reads as TGTGCCAGCAGCGGACAGACCCAACAAGAGACCCAGTACTTC. Encoded protein: CASSGQTQQETQYF.

This chain uses TRBV5-6 with TRBJ2-5, with D perhaps matching TRBD2 (5 bases). This CDR3 comprises 13 residues. Germline values: CDR1 SGHDT, CDR2 YYEEEE. V shed 2 bases and J shed 5 bases, with 10 bases lying between them. This CDR3 is CASSLERRETQYF. Here the CDR3 DNA reads TGTGCCAGCAGCTTAGAGCGGCGGGAGACCCAGTACTTC.

The chain is built from TRBV19 and TRBJ2-4, with a weak D call TRBD2 (6 bases). The V and J ends lost 2 bases and 9 bases respectively, with 17 bases between them. Germline loops: CDR1 LNHDA, CDR2 SQIVND (reference sequence). This CDR3 region has 15 residues. CDR3: CASSILVGGKGIQYF. In nucleotides, the CDR3 is TGTGCCAGTAGTATATTGGTGGGGGGAAAGGGCATTCAGTACTTC.

The rearrangement uses TRBV5-1 and TRBJ2-7; 9 bases line up with TRBD2. With V trimmed by 3 bases and J by 6 bases, 1 base remained unmatched. CDR1 is SGHRS and CDR2 is YFSETQ in the germline V gene. CDR3 length equals 12 residues. The CDR3 nucleotides read TGCGCCAGCAGCTCTAGCGGGGTCGAGCAGTACTTC. It encodes CASSSSGVEQYF. The full variable domain, completed using reference TRBV5-1 and TRBJ2-7, is KAGVTQTPRYLIKTRGQQVTLSCSPISGHRSVSWYQQTPGQGLQFLFEYFSETQRNKGNFPGRFSGRQFSNSRSEMNVSTLELGDSALYLCASSSSGVEQYFGPGTRLTVT.

This chain links TRBV28 with TRBJ2-7; tentatively, D is TRBD2 (5 bases). This CDR3 region has 15 residues. Trimming stripped 9 bases from V and 4 bases from J, with 22 bases between. CDR1 MDHEN and CDR2 SYDVKM come from the germline V gene. The CDR3 here is CASLARGLEAYEQYF. The CDR3 DNA reads TGTGCCAGTTTGGCAAGAGGTCTGGAGGCGTACGAGCAGTACTTC.

In this sample, this clone turned up a few times. This chain uses TRBV15 with TRBJ2-7, with TRBD1 matching over 12 bases. The CDR3 extends over 14 amino acids. V trimming: 5 bases; J trimming: 6 bases; junction bases outside the gene matches: 5. From germline, CDR1 is LNHNV and CDR2 YYDKDF (reference sequence). CDR3 nucleotide sequence: TGTGCCACCAGCGGGGACAGGGGGCAGTTCGAGCAGTACTTC. This codes for CATSGDRGQFEQYF.

V and J are TRBV28 and TRBJ2-3; a possible D gene is TRBD1 (6 bases). Germline V gene lookup returns CDR1 MDHEN and CDR2 SYDVKM. This CDR3 is built from 15 residues. V shed 7 bases and J shed 2 bases, with 16 bases lying between them. CDR3: CASNLARGTTDTQYF. CDR3 coding DNA: TGTGCCAGCAATTTGGCCAGGGGTACCACAGATACGCAGTATTTT.

In its sample, this clone was seen a few times. The chain has TRBV28 and TRBJ1-2; a possible D gene is TRBD1 (5 bases). This CDR3 comprises 15 residues. Germline V gene sequence: CDR1 MDHEN, CDR2 SYDVKM. V was pared by 6 bases and J by 4 bases, with 18 bases between. CDR3: CASSPWPLGGYGYTF. The CDR3 region has the DNA TGTGCCAGCAGCCCCTGGCCCCTGGGGGGCTATGGCTACACCTTC.

This clone occurred a few times. This chain joins TRBV6-6 and TRBJ2-3, with 7 bases aligning to TRBD1. In germline, CDR1 is MNHNY, CDR2 SVGAGI (reference sequence). V lost 5 bases, J lost 1 base, and 6 bases stayed unmatched. There are 15 residues in the CDR3. CDR3: CASSQMTGRTDTQYF. The CDR3 DNA follows: TGTGCCAGCAGTCAAATGACAGGGCGCACAGATACGCAGTATTTT.

The chain has TRBV27 and TRBJ1-3, with D unclear. The length of the CDR3 is 13 residues. Trimming removed 3 bases from V and 0 bases from J, with 3 bases in between. Germline-derived CDR1 and CDR2 are MNHEY and SMNVEV (reference sequence). Written as DNA, the CDR3 is TGTGCCAGCAGTTTCTCCTCTGGAAACACCATATATTTT. As protein: CASSFSSGNTIYF.

CDR3 amino acids: CASSLEGGSYNEQFF. The CDR3 coding sequence is TGTGCCAGCAGCTTGGAGGGGGGCTCCTACAATGAGCAGTTCTTC. The V gene is TRBV5-4, the J gene TRBJ2-1, with D possibly called TRBD1 or TRBD2 (6 bases each). The CDR3 length is 15 residues. CDR1 is SGHNT, CDR2 YYREEE, per germline (reference sequence). V shed 0 bases and J shed 0 bases, with 7 bases lying between them.

The rearrangement uses TRBV28 and TRBJ1-5; TRBD1 agrees at 7 bases. With 5 bases clipped from V and 6 bases from J, the junction kept 13 bases outside the gene matches. Germline assignment: CDR1 MDHEN and CDR2 SYDVKM. The CDR3 runs 16 residues. CDR3 nucleotide sequence: TGTGCCAGCAGTGCGACCGGGACAGCGCCCAGTCAGCCCCAGCATTTT. It yields the protein CASSATGTAPSQPQHF.